What follows are 29 T cell receptor beta chains derived from one specimen sequenced in a study of breast tumors, draining lymph nodes, adjacent tissues. TCRdb re-analysed the multiplex PCR reads in MiXCR, keeping a single row per CDR3 protein. In the table there are under 250,000 distinct CDR3 sequences, about 30% of which are singletons. Samples came from axillary lymph nodes draining the breast cancer. Sequences were obtained from axillary lymph node tissue. The receptor set was obtained from a female donor with breast cancer. Some clones in this sample may be carry-over from other donors' samples.

On this clonotype: An end of the junction differs from the germline gene, which may be a read error. This rearrangement joins TRBV25-1 to TRBJ1-6, with D perhaps matching TRBD1 (6 bases). The CDR3 sequence is 13 residues long. CDR1 is MGHDK, CDR2 SYGVNS, per germline. The CDR3 DNA is TGTGCCAGCAGTGATACAGGGTCCCGGCCCCCCCACTTT. Translation gives CASSDTGSRPPHF.

This sequence joins TRBV29-1 and TRBJ2-3, with 7 nucleotides matching TRBD2. Germline CDR1 and CDR2: SQVTM and ANQGSEA. J lost 1 base, V lost 6 bases, and 4 bases had no gene match. The CDR3 is 13 residues long. The CDR3 reads CSVILAGTDTQYF. CDR3 nucleotides: TGCAGCGTGATTCTAGCGGGCACAGATACGCAGTATTTT.

This clonotype was recorded at least ten times. The CDR3 protein is CASSVQEGYEQYF. In nucleotides, the CDR3 is TGTGCCAGCAGCGTCCAGGAGGGCTACGAGCAGTACTTC. V and J are TRBV9 and TRBJ2-7, with a possible D match to TRBD2 (6 bases). Germline-derived CDR1 and CDR2 are SGDLS and YYNGEE. With 2 bases removed from V and 3 bases from J, the gap between germline ends came to 9 bases. The CDR3 has 13 amino acids.

This clonotype has at least ten counts. The chain is built from TRBV19 and TRBJ1-5, with D unclear. The V and J ends lost 2 bases and 2 bases respectively, with 13 bases between them. CDR3 length: 16 residues. Germline loops: CDR1 LNHDA, CDR2 SQIVND (reference sequence). CDR3 in DNA: TGTGCCAGTAGTATACGGCGGTACGAGGGCAATCAGCCCCAGCATTTT. It codes for CASSIRRYEGNQPQHF.

The chain carries TRBV24-1 and TRBJ2-5, with D uncertain. Germline CDR1 reads KGHDR; CDR2 reads SFDVKD. The CDR3 has 12 amino acids. V dropped 9 bases and J dropped 2 bases, with 9 bases sitting between them. The chain's CDR3 is CATGDHQETQYF. The CDR3 DNA reads TGTGCCACCGGGGATCATCAAGAGACCCAGTACTTC.

This clonotype was counted at least ten times. J is TRBJ2-2 and V is TRBV5-5, with a weak D call TRBD1 (6 bases). Germline V gene lookup returns CDR1 SGHKS and CDR2 YYEKEE (reference sequence). CDR3 size: 17 residues. V shed 1 base and J shed 0 bases, with 13 bases lying between them. CDR3 coding DNA: TGTGCCAGCAGCTTGTTTTCGGACAGCTCGAACACCGGGGAGCTGTTTTTT. It encodes CASSLFSDSSNTGELFF. The entire variable domain, with the rest obtained from reference TRBV5-5 and TRBJ2-2, is as follows: DAGVTQSPTHLIKTRGQQVTLRCSPISGHKSVSWYQQVLGQGPQFIFQYYEKEERGRGNFPDRFSARQFPNYSSELNVNALLLGDSALYLCASSLFSDSSNTGELFFGEGSRLTVL.

With respect to this clonotype: A much more abundant neighbour one base away suggests this may be a read error. The rearrangement links TRBV4-1 to TRBJ2-5; D is perhaps TRBD1 (5 bases). CDR1 and CDR2 (germline): MGHRA, YSYEKL. This CDR3 contains 14 residues. The CDR3 DNA sequence: TGCGCCAGCAGCCAATGTGACAGCCAAGAGATCCAGTACTTC. It yields the protein CASSQCDSQEIQYF.

Only a few counts were recorded for this clonotype. CDR3 DNA sequence: TGTGCCAGCAGCTTTGGAGGATCCAACACTGAAGCTTTCTTT. Its translation: CASSFGGSNTEAFF. The V gene is TRBV5-6, the J gene TRBJ1-1; D unresolved. Trimming pared 2 bases from V and 2 bases from J, leaving 10 bases between. CDR1 is SGHDT, CDR2 YYEEEE, per germline. The CDR3 covers 14 residues.

Remarks on this clonotype: A much bigger clone sits one base away, suggesting this may be a read error. This chain links TRBV14 with TRBJ2-7, with 9 bases identical to TRBD2. From germline, CDR1 is SGHDN and CDR2 FVKESK. The CDR3 loop spans 15 amino acids. The CDR3 nucleotides read TGTGCCGGCAGCCGGCAAGCGGGAGGATCGGCCGAGCAGTACTTC. Protein product: CAGSRQAGGSAEQYF.

The chain couples TRBV6-2 or TRBV6-3 to TRBJ1-1; possible D gene TRBD1, 5 bases. The V gene lost 2 bases and the J gene lost 2 bases, with 12 bases spanning the gap. The length of the CDR3 is 15 residues. CDR1 is MNHEY and CDR2 is SVGEGT in the germline V gene. This CDR3 reads CASSYRQRANTEAFF. In nucleotides, the CDR3 is TGTGCCAGCAGTTACCGACAGAGAGCAAACACTGAAGCTTTCTTT.

This clonotype was found many times. The gene calls are TRBV5-6 and TRBJ2-6, with D unresolved. The CDR3 spans 15 residues. Germline V CDR1 and CDR2: SGHDT, YYEEEE. Between the trimmed V and J ends, which lost 3 bases and 0 bases, there was a span of 7 bases. The CDR3 bases are TGTGCCAGCAGCTCGCTTCGCTCTGGGGCCAACGTCCTGACTTTC. Translating gives CASSSLRSGANVLTF.

This chain uses TRBV20-1 with TRBJ2-5; D ambiguous. CDR3 size: 12 residues. The V gene's germline CDR1 is DFQATT and CDR2 SNEGSKA (reference sequence). The ends were cut back, 3 bases at V and 4 bases at J, with 9 bases in the middle. The DNA of the CDR3 is TGCAGTGCTAGGGGTAGGACAGAGACCCAGTACTTC. This translates into CSARGRTETQYF.

This chain links TRBV7-9 with TRBJ1-2; weak D call: TRBD1 (6 bases). This CDR3 has 11 amino acids. In germline, CDR1 is SEHNR, CDR2 FQNEAQ (reference sequence). V lost 6 bases and J 7 bases, leaving 9 bases between the germline ends. The DNA of the CDR3 is TGTGCCAGCAGTTTCAGGGGTGGCTACACCTTC. Translating it yields CASSFRGGYTF.

The chain recombines TRBV2 with TRBJ1-6; D not resolved. Germline lookup yields CDR1 SNHLY and CDR2 FYNNEI. Trimming cost V 6 bases and J 16 bases, with 22 bases left between them. The CDR3 contains 14 residues. The CDR3 sequence: CASRPGLGREPLHF. CDR3 nucleotide sequence: TGTGCCAGCAGACCGGGCTTGGGGAGAGAGCCTCTCCACTTT. The variable domain in full, with the rest retrieved from reference TRBV2 and TRBJ1-6, is EPEVTQTPSHQVTQMGQEVILRCVPISNHLYFYWYRQILGQKVEFLVSFYNNEISEKSEIFDDQFSVERPDGSNFTLKIRSTKLEDSAMYFCASRPGLGREPLHFGNGTRLTVT.

The sample holds many counts of this clonotype. This chain uses TRBV12-3 or TRBV12-4 with TRBJ2-1; TRBD2 is a possible D gene (5 bases). The CDR3 is made up of 13 amino acids. V lost 1 base, J lost 7 bases, and 8 bases lay in between. CDR3 nucleotide sequence: TGTGCCAGCAGTTTAGGGGGAGTAAATGAGCAGTTCTTC. It yields the protein CASSLGGVNEQFF.

Remarks on this clonotype: A much larger clone differs from this one at a single base, so this may be a read error. The genes are TRBV5-8 and TRBJ1-2; no reliable D call. The germline gives CDR1 SGHTS, CDR2 YDEGEE. V was pared by 4 bases and J by 4 bases, with 11 bases between. The CDR3 totals 13 residues. CDR3 DNA sequence: TGTGCCAGCAGCGCACAGCGGACCTATGGCTACACCTTC. Translation: CASSAQRTYGYTF. Filled out from reference TRBV5-8 and TRBJ1-2, the complete variable domain reads EAGVTQSPTHLIKTRGQQATLRCSPISGHTSVYWYQQALGLGLQFLLWYDEGEERNRGNFPPRFSGRQFPNYSSELNVNALELEDSALYLCASSAQRTYGYTFGSGTRLTVV.

This chain links TRBV20-1 with TRBJ2-3; D unresolved. The V end was cut by 3 bases, the J end by 2 bases, with 3 bases between. Germline loops: CDR1 DFQATT, CDR2 SNEGSKA (reference sequence). The CDR3 has 11 residues. The DNA for the CDR3 is TGCAGTGCTAGCTTCACAGATACGCAGTATTTT. This sequence encodes CSASFTDTQYF.

This clonotype was counted ten times or more. The chain joins TRBV3-1 to TRBJ2-7, with D possibly matching TRBD1 (6 bases). Germline loops: CDR1 LGHDT, CDR2 YNNKEL (reference sequence). Trimming removed 4 bases at V and 0 bases at J, with 10 bases between. The CDR3 extends over 14 amino acids. This CDR3 reads CASSRVGASYEQYF. The CDR3 DNA reads as TGTGCCAGCAGCCGGGTGGGGGCCTCCTACGAGCAGTACTTC.

This clonotype was found a few times. It may be a read error: a sequence one base away is much more abundant. This sequence joins TRBV20-1 and TRBJ1-2; 10 nucleotides agree with TRBD1. CDR1 and CDR2 from the germline V gene are DFQATT and SNEGSKA (reference sequence). V gave up 2 bases and J gave up 10 bases; unmatched junction bases: 7. There are 13 residues in the CDR3. The CDR3 loop reads CSARSGQGGAYTF. The CDR3 nucleotides read TGCAGTGCTAGAAGCGGACAGGGGGGTGCCTACACCTTC.

This clonotype was found many times. V and J are TRBV9 and TRBJ1-4; the match to TRBD1 covers 8 bases. CDR3 length equals 16 residues. Germline lookup yields CDR1 SGDLS and CDR2 YYNGEE. V trimming: 4 bases; J trimming: 0 bases; junction bases outside the gene matches: 5. CDR3 sequence reads: CASSPGTGTTNEKLFF. As DNA, the CDR3 is TGTGCCAGCAGCCCCGGGACAGGCACAACTAATGAAAAACTGTTTTTT. The full variable domain, completed using reference TRBV9 and TRBJ1-4, is DSGVTQTPKHLITATGQRVTLRCSPRSGDLSVYWYQQSLDQGLQFLIQYYNGEERAKGNILERFSAQQFPDLHSELNLSSLELGDSALYFCASSPGTGTTNEKLFFGSGTQLSVL.

The J gene is TRBJ2-3, the V gene TRBV20-1, with TRBD2 matching 10 bases. V lost 6 bases, J lost 4 bases, and 4 bases stayed unmatched. This CDR3 contains 13 residues. CDR1 and CDR2 from the germline V gene are DFQATT and SNEGSKA (reference sequence). The CDR3 DNA reads TGCAGTGCGCCTCTAGCGGGAGCAGATACGCAGTATTTT. Its translation is CSAPLAGADTQYF.

On this clonotype: This may arise from a read error, as a much more abundant clone is one base away. This chain connects TRBV12-3 or TRBV12-4 to TRBJ1-6; a weak D match, TRBD1 (5 bases). The CDR3 length is 14 residues. V lost 3 bases to trimming and J lost 10 bases, with 13 bases between them. CDR3 nucleotide sequence: TGTGCCAGCAGTTTCCGGAACAGACAGTCACCCCTCCACTTT. Translated, it gives CASSFRNRQSPLHF.

This clonotype came up many times. The chain links TRBV19 to TRBJ2-1, with TRBD1 as a possible D gene (5 bases). Germline lookup yields CDR1 LNHDA and CDR2 SQIVND (reference sequence). V was clipped by 5 bases and J by 9 bases, with 11 bases between them. This CDR3 contains 12 residues. DNA for the CDR3: TGTGCCAGTAGTCCCCGGCAGGGTGAGCAGTTCTTC. Protein sequence: CASSPRQGEQFF.

This clonotype has a count of ten or more. The J gene is TRBJ2-1, the V gene TRBV6-1; 7 positions match TRBD1. Trimming removed 6 bases from V and 4 bases from J; junction bases left unmatched: 6. The CDR3 spans 14 residues. Germline V lookup: CDR1 MNHNS, CDR2 SASEGT. The CDR3 spells CASSDRVAYNEQFF. The CDR3 DNA reads as TGTGCCAGCAGCGACAGGGTGGCGTACAATGAGCAGTTCTTC.

J is TRBJ2-1 and V is TRBV27; 10 nucleotides agree with TRBD2. The J segment lost 7 bases and the V segment lost 3 bases, leaving 6 bases of the junction unmatched. The germline V gene encodes CDR1 MNHEY and CDR2 SMNVEV (reference sequence). The CDR3 extends over 15 amino acids. CDR3 in DNA: TGTGCCAGCAGTTTTCATACTAGCGGGGAAAATGAGCAGTTCTTC. Translated: CASSFHTSGENEQFF.

About this clonotype itself: A much bigger clone sits one base away, suggesting this may be a read error. The gene calls are TRBV20-1 and TRBJ2-1, with TRBD2 as a possible D gene (5 bases). The germline V gene has CDR1 DFQATT and CDR2 SNEGSKA (reference sequence). The CDR3 covers 14 residues. The V and J ends lost 3 bases and 5 bases respectively, with 14 bases between them. CDR3 protein: CSASRMDGNNEQFF. CDR3 bases: TGCAGTGCTAGTAGAATGGACGGGAACAATGAGCAGTTCTTC.

In its sample, this clonotype was seen many times. The rearrangement joins TRBV20-1 to TRBJ2-2, with D perhaps matching TRBD1 (5 bases). The CDR3 is made up of 15 amino acids. Trimming removed 0 bases at V and 8 bases at J, with 16 bases between. Germline V gene sequence: CDR1 DFQATT, CDR2 SNEGSKA (reference sequence). The CDR3 region is CSARDPQGSFGELFF. Here the CDR3 DNA reads TGCAGTGCTAGAGATCCGCAGGGTAGTTTTGGGGAGCTGTTTTTT.

CDR3 nucleotide sequence: TGTGCCAGCAGCTTAACGACAGGGGGTACGCAGTATTTT. Its protein product is CASSLTTGGTQYF. The V gene is TRBV7-3, the J gene TRBJ2-3; 9 nucleotides align to TRBD1. The germline gives CDR1 SGHTA, CDR2 FQGTGA. This CDR3 comprises 13 residues. V shed 0 bases and J 8 bases; nucleotides not matched to a gene: 0.

This chain links TRBV7-2 with TRBJ2-1; 12 bases align to TRBD2. Germline loops: CDR1 SGHTA, CDR2 FQGNSA. This CDR3 has 16 amino acids. Germline trimming cut 6 bases from V and 9 bases from J; bases unmatched to any gene: 12. The CDR3 loop is CASSPSGRAFSGEQFF. For the CDR3, the DNA is TGTGCCAGCAGTCCTAGCGGGAGGGCCTTTTCGGGTGAGCAGTTCTTC.